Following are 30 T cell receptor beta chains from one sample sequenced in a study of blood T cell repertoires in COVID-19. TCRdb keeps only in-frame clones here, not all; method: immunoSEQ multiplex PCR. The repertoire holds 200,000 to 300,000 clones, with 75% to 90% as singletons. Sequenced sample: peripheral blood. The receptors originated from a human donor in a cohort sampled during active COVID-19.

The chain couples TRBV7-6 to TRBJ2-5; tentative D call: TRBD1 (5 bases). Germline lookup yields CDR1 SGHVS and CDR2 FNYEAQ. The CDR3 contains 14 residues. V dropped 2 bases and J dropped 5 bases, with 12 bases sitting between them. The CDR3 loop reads CASSLTGLRETQYF. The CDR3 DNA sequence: TGTGCCAGCAGCTTAACAGGTCTAAGGGAGACCCAGTACTTC.

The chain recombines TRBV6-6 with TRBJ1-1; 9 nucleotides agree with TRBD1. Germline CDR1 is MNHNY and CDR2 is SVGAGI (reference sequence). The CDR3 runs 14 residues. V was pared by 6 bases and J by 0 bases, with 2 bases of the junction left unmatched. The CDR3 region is CASSRDRVNTEAFF. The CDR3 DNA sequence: TGTGCCAGCAGCCGGGACAGGGTGAACACTGAAGCTTTCTTT.

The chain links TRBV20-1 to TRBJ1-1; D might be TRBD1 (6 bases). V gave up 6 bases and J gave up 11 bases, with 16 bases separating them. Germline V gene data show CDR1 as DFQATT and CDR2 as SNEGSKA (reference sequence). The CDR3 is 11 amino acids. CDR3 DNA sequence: TGCAGTGCCTGGGGGCCCTCTCGGGCTTTCTTT. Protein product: CSAWGPSRAFF.

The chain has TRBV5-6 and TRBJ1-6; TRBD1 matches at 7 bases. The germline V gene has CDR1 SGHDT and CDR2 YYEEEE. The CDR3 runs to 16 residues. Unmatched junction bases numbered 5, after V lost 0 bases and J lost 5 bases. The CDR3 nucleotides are TGTGCCAGCAGCTTGGACAGGGGTAGGGATAATTCACCCCTCCACTTT. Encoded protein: CASSLDRGRDNSPLHF.

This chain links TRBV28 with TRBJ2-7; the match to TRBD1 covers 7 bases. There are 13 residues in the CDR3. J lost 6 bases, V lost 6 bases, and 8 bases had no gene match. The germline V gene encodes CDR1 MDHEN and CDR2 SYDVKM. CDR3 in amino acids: CASRTTGYGEQYF. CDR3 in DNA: TGTGCCAGCAGGACGACAGGGTACGGCGAGCAGTACTTC.

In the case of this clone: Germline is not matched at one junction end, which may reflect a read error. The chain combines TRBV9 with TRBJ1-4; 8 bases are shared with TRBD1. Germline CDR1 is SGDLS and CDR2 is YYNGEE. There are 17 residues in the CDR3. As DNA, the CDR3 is TGTGCCAGCAGCGTCGGACCCTGGGACAGGTTTAATCAAAAACTGTTTTTT. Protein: CASSVGPWDRFNQKLFF.

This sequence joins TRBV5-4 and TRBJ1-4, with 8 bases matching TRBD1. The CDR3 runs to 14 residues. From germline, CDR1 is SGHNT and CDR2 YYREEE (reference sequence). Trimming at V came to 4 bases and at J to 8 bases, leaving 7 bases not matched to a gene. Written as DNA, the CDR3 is TGTGCCAGCAGCCCCGGACAGGGTAGGGAAAAACTGTTTTTT. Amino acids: CASSPGQGREKLFF.

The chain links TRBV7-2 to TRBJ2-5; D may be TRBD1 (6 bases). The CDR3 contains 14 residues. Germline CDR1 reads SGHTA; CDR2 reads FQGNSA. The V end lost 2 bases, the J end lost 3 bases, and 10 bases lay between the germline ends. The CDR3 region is CASSLWDTKETQYF. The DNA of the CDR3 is TGTGCCAGCAGCTTATGGGACACAAAAGAGACCCAGTACTTC.

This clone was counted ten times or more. CDR3: CASREAFANTGELFF. The CDR3 DNA reads TGTGCCAGCAGGGAGGCCTTCGCGAACACCGGGGAGCTGTTTTTT. V is TRBV2 and J is TRBJ2-2, with D maybe TRBD2 (5 bases). CDR1 is SNHLY, CDR2 FYNNEI, per germline. This CDR3 comprises 15 residues. Trimming removed 6 bases from V and 0 bases from J, with 11 bases in between.

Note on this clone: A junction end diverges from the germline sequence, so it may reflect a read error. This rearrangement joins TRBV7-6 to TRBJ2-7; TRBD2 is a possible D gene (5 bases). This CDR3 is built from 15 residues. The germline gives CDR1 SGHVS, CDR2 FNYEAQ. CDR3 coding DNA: TGTGCCAGCAGCTTAGGGTCTGGGAGCATTTACGGGCAGTACTTC. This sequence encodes CASSLGSGSIYGQYF.

The CDR3 is CSVVAVRSNTGELFF. The CDR3 region has the DNA TGCAGCGTTGTTGCGGTGCGATCTAACACCGGGGAGCTGTTTTTT. The chain recombines TRBV29-1 with TRBJ2-2, with no clear D. The length of the CDR3 is 15 residues. Germline CDR1 SQVTM, CDR2 ANQGSEA. V was clipped by 4 bases and J by 2 bases, with 14 bases between them.

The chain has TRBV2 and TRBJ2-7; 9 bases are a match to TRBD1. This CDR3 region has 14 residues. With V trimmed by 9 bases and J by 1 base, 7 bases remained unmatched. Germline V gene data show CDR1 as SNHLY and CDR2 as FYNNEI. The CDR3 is CASEKGQGSYEQYF. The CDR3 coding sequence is TGTGCCAGTGAAAAGGGACAGGGATCCTACGAGCAGTACTTC.

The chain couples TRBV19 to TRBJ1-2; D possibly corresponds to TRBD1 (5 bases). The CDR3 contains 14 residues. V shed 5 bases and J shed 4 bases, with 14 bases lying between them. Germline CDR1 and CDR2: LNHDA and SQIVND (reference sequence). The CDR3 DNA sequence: TGTGCCAGTAGTTGGGGGGAGCAGGGCTATGGCTACACCTTC. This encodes CASSWGEQGYGYTF.

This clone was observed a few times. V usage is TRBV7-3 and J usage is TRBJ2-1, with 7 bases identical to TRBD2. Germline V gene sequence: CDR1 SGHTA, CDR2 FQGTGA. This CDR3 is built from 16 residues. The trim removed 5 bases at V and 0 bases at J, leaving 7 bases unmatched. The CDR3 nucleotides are TGTGCCAGCAGCCCAGGTCGCGGGAGCTCCTACAATGAGCAGTTCTTC. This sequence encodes CASSPGRGSSYNEQFF.

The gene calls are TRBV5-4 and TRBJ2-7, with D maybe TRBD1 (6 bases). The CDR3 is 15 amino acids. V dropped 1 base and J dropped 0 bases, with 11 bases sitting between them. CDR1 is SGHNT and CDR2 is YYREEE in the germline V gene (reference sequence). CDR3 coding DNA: TGTGCCAGCAGCTTGCGCCACAGGGCCTCCTACGAGCAGTACTTC. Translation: CASSLRHRASYEQYF.

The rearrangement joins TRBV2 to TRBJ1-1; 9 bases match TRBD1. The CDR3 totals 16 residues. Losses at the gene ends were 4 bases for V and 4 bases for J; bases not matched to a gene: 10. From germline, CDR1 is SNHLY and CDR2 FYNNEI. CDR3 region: CASSVDRGSSRTEAFF. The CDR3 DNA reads TGTGCCAGCAGTGTCGACAGGGGGTCTTCCCGCACTGAAGCTTTCTTT.

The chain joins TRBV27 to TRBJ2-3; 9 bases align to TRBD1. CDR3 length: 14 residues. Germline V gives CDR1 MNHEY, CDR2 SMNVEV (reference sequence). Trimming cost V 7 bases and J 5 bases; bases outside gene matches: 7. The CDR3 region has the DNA TGTGCCAGCAATAACAGGGGGCATGGAGATACGCAGTATTTT. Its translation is CASNNRGHGDTQYF.

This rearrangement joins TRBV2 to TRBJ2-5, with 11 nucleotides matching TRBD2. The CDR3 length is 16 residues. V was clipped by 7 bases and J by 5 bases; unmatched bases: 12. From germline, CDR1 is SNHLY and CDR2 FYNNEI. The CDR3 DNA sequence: TGTGCCAGCATGAGCCTAGCGGGGGGCCATAGGGAGACCCAGTACTTC. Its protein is CASMSLAGGHRETQYF.

The CDR3 sequence: CASSQEGTTSYEQYF. In DNA, the CDR3 is TGCGCCAGCAGCCAAGAGGGCACAACCTCCTACGAGCAGTACTTC. This sequence joins TRBV4-1 and TRBJ2-7, with D hard to call. Trimming removed 0 bases from V and 0 bases from J, with 9 bases in between. Germline V lookup: CDR1 MGHRA, CDR2 YSYEKL. The CDR3 spans 15 residues.

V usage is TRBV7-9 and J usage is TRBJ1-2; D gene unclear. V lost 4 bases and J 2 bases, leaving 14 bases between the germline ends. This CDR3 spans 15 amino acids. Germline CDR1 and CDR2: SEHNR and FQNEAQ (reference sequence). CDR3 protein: CASSSERVGNYGYTF. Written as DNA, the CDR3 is TGTGCCAGCAGCTCGGAGAGAGTCGGGAACTATGGCTACACCTTC.

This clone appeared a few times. Written as DNA, the CDR3 is TGTGCCAGCAGCTTAGATGGCAGGCCCCAAGAGACCCAGTACTTC. Translation: CASSLDGRPQETQYF. The chain links TRBV7-2 to TRBJ2-5, with D uncertain. CDR1 and CDR2 from the germline V gene are SGHTA and FQGNSA. CDR3 length: 15 residues. Deletions cut 1 base from V and 1 base from J, with 10 bases between.

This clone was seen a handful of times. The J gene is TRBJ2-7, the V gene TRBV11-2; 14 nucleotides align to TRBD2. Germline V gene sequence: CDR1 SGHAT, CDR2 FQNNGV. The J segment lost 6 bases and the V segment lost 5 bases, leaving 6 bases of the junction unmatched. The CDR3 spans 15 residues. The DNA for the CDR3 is TGTGCCAGCAGCCCACGGACTAGCGGGGGGTCCGAGCAGTACTTC. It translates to CASSPRTSGGSEQYF.

CDR3 residues: CASSRLANNEQFF. The DNA for the CDR3 is TGTGCCAGCAGTAGGCTAGCCAACAATGAGCAGTTCTTC. This chain joins TRBV2 and TRBJ2-1, with D possibly being TRBD2 (5 bases). V gave up 5 bases and J gave up 5 bases, with 10 bases separating them. This CDR3 is 13 amino acids long. Germline CDR1 SNHLY, CDR2 FYNNEI.

The CDR3 is CASSRSGAYEQYF. The DNA for the CDR3 is TGTGCCAGCAGCCGGTCTGGAGCTTACGAGCAGTACTTC. The chain employs TRBV6-5 and TRBJ2-7; no firm D call. The V gene lost 6 bases and the J gene lost 4 bases, with 13 bases spanning the gap. In germline, CDR1 is MNHEY, CDR2 SVGAGI. The CDR3 is made up of 13 amino acids.

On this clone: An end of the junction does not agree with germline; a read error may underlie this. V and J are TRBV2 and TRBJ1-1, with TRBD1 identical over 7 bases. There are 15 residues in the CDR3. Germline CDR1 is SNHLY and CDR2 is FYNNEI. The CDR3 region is CASIEAGTVNTEAFF. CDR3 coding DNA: TGTGCCAGCATTGAAGCCGGGACAGTGAACACTGAAGCTTTCTTT.

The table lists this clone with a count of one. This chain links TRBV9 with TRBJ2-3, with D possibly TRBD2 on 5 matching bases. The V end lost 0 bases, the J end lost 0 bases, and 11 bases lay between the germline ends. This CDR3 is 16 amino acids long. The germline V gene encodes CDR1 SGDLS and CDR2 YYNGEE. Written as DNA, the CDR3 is TGTGCCAGCAGCGTAGTGGACTCACCGAGCACAGATACGCAGTATTTT. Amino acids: CASSVVDSPSTDTQYF.

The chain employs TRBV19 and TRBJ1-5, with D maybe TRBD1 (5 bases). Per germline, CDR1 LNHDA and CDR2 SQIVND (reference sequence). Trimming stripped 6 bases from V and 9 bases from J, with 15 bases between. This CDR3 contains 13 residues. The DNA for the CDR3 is TGTGCCAGTAGGAGCCCCGGACATACGCCCCAGCATTTT. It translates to CASRSPGHTPQHF.

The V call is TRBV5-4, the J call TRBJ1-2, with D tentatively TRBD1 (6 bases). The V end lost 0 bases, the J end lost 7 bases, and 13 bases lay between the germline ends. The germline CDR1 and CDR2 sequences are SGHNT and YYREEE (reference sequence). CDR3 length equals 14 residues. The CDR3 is CASSLGGGASGYTF. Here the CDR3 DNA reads TGTGCCAGCAGCTTGGGCGGGGGGGCGAGTGGCTACACCTTC. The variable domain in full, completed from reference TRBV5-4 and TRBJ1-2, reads ETGVTQSPTHLIKTRGQQVTLRCSSQSGHNTVSWYQQALGQGPQFIFQYYREEENGRGNFPPRFSGLQFPNYSSELNVNALELDDSALYLCASSLGGGASGYTFGSGTRLTVV.

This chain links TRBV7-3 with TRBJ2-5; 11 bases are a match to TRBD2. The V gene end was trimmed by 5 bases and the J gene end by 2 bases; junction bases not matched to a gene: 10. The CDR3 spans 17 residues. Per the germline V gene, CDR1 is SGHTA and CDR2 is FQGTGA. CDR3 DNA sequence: TGTGCCAGCAGCCCCCAGGGGACTAGCGGAATACAAGAGACCCAGTACTTC. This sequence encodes CASSPQGTSGIQETQYF.

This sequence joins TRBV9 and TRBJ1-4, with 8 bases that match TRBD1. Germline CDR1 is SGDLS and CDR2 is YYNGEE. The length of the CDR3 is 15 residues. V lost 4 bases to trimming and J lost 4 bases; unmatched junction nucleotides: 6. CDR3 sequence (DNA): TGTGCCAGCAGCTTCCGGACAGGGATTAATGAAAAACTGTTTTTT. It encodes CASSFRTGINEKLFF.